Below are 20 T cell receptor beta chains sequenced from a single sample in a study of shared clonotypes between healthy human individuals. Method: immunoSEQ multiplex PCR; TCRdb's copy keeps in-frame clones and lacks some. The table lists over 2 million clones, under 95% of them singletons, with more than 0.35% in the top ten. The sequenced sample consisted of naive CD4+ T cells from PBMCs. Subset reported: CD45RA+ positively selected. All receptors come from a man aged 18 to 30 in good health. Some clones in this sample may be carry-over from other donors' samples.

In DNA, the CDR3 is TGTGCTAGTGGTTTGGACCAGAAGCTCTATGGCTACACCTTC. It encodes CASGLDQKLYGYTF. The chain joins TRBV12-5 to TRBJ1-2; D gene uncertain. The CDR3 has 14 amino acids. Germline V gene lookup returns CDR1 LGHNT and CDR2 FRNRAP. The V end lost 1 base, the J end lost 4 bases, and 10 bases lay between the germline ends.

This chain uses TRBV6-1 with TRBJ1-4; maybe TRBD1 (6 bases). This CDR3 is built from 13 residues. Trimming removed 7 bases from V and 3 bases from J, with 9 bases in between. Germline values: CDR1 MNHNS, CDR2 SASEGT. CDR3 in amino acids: CASTGVSNEKLFF. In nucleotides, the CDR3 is TGTGCCAGCACAGGGGTTTCTAATGAAAAACTGTTTTTT.

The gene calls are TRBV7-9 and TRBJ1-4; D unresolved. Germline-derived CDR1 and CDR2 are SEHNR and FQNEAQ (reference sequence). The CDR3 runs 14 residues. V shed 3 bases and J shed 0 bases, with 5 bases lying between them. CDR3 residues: CASSFFTTNEKLFF. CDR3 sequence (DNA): TGTGCCAGCAGCTTTTTTACAACTAATGAAAAACTGTTTTTT.

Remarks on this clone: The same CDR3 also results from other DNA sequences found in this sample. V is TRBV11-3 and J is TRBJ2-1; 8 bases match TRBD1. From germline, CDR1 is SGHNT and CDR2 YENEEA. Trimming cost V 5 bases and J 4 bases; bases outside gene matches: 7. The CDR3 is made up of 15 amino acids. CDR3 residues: CASSPGQGTYNEQFF. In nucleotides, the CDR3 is TGTGCCAGCAGCCCCGGACAGGGTACTTACAATGAGCAGTTCTTC.

CDR3 amino acids: CASSQEGQLNTGELFF. The CDR3 DNA reads as TGCGCCAGCAGCCAAGAGGGACAGTTGAACACCGGGGAGCTGTTTTTT. The chain has TRBV4-1 and TRBJ2-2; TRBD1 agrees at 7 bases. With 0 bases clipped from V and 1 base from J, the junction kept 2 bases outside the gene matches. This CDR3 has 16 residues. CDR1 and CDR2 from the germline V gene are MGHRA and YSYEKL.

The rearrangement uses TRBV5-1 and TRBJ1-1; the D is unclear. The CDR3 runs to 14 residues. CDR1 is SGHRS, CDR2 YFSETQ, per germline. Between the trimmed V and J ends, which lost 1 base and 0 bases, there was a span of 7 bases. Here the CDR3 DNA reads TGCGCCAGCAGCTTGTCTCTCCTGAACACTGAAGCTTTCTTT. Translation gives CASSLSLLNTEAFF.

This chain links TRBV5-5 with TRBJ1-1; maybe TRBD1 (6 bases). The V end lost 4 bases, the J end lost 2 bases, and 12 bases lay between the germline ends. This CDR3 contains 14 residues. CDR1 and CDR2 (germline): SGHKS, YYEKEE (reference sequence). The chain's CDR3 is CASSKNRDNTEAFF. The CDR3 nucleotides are TGTGCCAGCAGCAAAAACAGGGATAACACTGAAGCTTTCTTT. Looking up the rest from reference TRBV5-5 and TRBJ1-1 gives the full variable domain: DAGVTQSPTHLIKTRGQQVTLRCSPISGHKSVSWYQQVLGQGPQFIFQYYEKEERGRGNFPDRFSARQFPNYSSELNVNALLLGDSALYLCASSKNRDNTEAFFGQGTRLTVV.

The CDR3 coding sequence is TGCAGTGCTAACAGGGCTTATGGCTACACCTTC. Its protein product is CSANRAYGYTF. The chain carries TRBV20-1 and TRBJ1-2; a possible D gene is TRBD1 (6 bases). The V end lost 4 bases, the J end lost 5 bases, and 8 bases lay between the germline ends. The germline gives CDR1 DFQATT, CDR2 SNEGSKA (reference sequence). The CDR3 sequence is 11 residues long.

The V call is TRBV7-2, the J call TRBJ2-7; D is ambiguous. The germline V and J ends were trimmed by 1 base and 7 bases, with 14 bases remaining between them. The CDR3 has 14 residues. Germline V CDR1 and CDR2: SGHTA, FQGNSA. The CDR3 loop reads CASSLVLELREQYF. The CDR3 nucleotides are TGTGCCAGCAGCTTAGTGCTGGAGCTGAGGGAGCAGTACTTC.

CDR3 region: CASSPGWEQFF. CDR3 nucleotide sequence: TGTGCCAGCAGCCCGGGTTGGGAGCAGTTCTTC. The V call is TRBV7-9, the J call TRBJ2-1; D call uncertain. The CDR3 spans 11 residues. Looked up from germline, CDR1 is SEHNR and CDR2 is FQNEAQ (reference sequence). V gave up 5 bases and J gave up 10 bases, with 9 bases separating them.

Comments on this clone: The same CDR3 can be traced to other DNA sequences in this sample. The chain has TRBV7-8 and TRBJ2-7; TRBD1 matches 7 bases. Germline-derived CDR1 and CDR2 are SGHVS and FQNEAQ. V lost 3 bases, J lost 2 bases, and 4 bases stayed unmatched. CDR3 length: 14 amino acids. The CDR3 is CASSFRTGPYEQYF. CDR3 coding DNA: TGTGCCAGCAGCTTTCGGACAGGCCCCTACGAGCAGTACTTC.

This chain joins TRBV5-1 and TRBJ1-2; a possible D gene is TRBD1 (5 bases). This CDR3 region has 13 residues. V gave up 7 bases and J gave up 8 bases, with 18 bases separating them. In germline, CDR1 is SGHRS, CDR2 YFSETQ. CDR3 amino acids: CASHLGGARGYTF. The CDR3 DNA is TGCGCCAGCCACTTGGGAGGGGCGCGGGGCTACACCTTC.

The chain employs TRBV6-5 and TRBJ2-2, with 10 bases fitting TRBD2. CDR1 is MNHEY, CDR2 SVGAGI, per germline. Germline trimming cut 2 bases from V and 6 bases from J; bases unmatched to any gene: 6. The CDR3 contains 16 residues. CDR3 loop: CASSYKLGTSAGELFF. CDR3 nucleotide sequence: TGTGCCAGCAGTTACAAATTAGGGACTAGCGCCGGGGAGCTGTTTTTT.

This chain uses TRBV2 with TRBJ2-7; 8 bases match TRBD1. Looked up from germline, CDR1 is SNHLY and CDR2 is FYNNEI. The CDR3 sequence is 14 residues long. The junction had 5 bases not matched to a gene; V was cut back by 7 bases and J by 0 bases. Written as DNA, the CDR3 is TGTGCCAGCAAGGGACAGGAGACCTCCTACGAGCAGTACTTC. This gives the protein CASKGQETSYEQYF.

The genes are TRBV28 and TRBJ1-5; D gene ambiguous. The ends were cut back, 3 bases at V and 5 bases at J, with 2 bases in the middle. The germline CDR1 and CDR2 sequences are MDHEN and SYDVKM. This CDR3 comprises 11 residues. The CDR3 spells CASSFYQPQHF. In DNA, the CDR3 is TGTGCCAGCAGTTTCTATCAGCCCCAGCATTTT.

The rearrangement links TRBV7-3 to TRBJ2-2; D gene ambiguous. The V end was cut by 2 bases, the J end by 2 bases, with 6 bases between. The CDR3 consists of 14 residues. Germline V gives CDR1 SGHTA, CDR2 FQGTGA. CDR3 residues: CASSLYANTGELFF. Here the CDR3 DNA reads TGTGCCAGCAGCTTATACGCTAACACCGGGGAGCTGTTTTTT.

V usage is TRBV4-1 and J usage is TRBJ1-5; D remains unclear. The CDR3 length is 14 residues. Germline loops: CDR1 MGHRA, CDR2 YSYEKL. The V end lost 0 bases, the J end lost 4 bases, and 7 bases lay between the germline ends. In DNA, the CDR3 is TGCGCCAGCAGCCAAGAGTCTAAAAATCAGCCCCAGCATTTT. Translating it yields CASSQESKNQPQHF.

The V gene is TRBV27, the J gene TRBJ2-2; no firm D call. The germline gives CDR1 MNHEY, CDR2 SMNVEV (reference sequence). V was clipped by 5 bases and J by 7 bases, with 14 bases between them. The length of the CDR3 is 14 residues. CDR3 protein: CASSPLDSGGELFF. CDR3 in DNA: TGTGCCAGCAGTCCCCTAGATTCGGGCGGGGAGCTGTTTTTT.

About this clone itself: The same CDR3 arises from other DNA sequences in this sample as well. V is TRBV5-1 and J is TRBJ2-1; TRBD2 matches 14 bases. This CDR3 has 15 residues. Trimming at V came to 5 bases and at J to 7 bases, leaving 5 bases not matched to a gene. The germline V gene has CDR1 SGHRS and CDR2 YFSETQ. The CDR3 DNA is TGCGCCAGCAGTCACGGACTAGCGGGAGGTAATGAGCAGTTCTTC. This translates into CASSHGLAGGNEQFF.

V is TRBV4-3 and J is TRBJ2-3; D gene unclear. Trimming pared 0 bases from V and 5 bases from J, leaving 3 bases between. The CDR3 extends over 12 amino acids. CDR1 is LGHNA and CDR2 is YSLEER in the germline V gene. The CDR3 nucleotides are TGCGCCAGCAGCCAAGAGAAAGATACGCAGTATTTT. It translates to CASSQEKDTQYF.